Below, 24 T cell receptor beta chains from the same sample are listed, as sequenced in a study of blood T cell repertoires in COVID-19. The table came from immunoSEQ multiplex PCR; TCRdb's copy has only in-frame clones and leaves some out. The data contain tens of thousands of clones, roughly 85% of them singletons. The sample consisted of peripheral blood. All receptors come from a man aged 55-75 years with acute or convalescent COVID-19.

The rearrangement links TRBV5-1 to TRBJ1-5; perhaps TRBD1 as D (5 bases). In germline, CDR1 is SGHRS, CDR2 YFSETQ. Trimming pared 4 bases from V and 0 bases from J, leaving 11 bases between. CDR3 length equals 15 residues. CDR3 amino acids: CASSAQGGSNQPQHF. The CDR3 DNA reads TGCGCCAGCAGCGCTCAGGGTGGTAGCAATCAGCCCCAGCATTTT.

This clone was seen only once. The CDR3 loop is CSVEMVRATSYEQYF. The CDR3, as DNA: TGCAGCGTTGAAATGGTCAGGGCGACCTCCTACGAGCAGTACTTC. The V call is TRBV29-1, the J call TRBJ2-7, with a possible D match to TRBD1 (5 bases). The CDR3 loop spans 15 amino acids. Germline V gene data show CDR1 as SQVTM and CDR2 as ANQGSEA. The V and J ends lost 2 bases and 0 bases respectively, with 14 bases between them.

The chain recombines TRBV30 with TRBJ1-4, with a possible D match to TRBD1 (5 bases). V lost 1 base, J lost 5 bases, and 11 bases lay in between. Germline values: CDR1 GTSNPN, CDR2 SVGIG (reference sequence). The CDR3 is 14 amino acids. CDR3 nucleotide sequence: TGTGCCTGGAGTGGGGGCAGCCCGAATGAAAAACTGTTTTTT. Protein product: CAWSGGSPNEKLFF.

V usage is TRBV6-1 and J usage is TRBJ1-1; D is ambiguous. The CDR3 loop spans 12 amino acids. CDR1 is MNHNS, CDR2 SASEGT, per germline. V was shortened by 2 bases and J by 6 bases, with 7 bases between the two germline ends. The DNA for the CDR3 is TGTGCCAGCAGTGAACGGGGAGCTGAAGCTTTCTTT. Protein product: CASSERGAEAFF.

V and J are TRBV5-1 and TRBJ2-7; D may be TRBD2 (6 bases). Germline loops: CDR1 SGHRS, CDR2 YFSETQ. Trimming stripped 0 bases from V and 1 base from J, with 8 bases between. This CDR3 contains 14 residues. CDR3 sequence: CASSLEGGSYEQYF. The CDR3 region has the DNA TGCGCCAGCAGCTTGGAAGGAGGGTCCTACGAGCAGTACTTC.

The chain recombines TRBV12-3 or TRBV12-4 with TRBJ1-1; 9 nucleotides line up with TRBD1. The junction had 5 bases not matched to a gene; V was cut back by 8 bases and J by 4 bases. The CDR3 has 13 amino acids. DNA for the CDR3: TGTGCCAGCGCCACGACAGGGGGCACTGAAGCTTTCTTT. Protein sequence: CASATTGGTEAFF.

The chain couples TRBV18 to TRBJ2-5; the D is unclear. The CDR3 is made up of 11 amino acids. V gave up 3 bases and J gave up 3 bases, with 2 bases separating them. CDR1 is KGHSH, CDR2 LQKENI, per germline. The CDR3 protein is CASSPKETQYF. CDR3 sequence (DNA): TGTGCCAGCTCACCCAAAGAGACCCAGTACTTC.

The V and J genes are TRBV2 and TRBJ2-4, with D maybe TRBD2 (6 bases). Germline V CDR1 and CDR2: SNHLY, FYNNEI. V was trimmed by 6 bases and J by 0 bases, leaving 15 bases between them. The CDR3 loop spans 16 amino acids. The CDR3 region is CASRPSAALAKNIQYF. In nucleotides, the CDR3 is TGTGCCAGCAGACCTAGCGCGGCCCTAGCCAAAAACATTCAGTACTTC.

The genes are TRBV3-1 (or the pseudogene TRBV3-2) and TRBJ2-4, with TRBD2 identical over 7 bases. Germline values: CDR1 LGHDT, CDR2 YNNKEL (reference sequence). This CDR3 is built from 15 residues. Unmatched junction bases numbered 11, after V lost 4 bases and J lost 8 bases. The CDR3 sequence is CASSRPGGGGDIQYF. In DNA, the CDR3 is TGTGCCAGCAGCCGACCGGGAGGAGGTGGGGACATTCAGTACTTC.

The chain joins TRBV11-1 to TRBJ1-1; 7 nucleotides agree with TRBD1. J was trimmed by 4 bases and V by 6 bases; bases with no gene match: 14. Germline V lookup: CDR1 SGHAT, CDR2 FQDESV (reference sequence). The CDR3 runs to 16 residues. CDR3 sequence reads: CASSSQTGSISTEAFF. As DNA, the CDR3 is TGTGCCAGCAGTTCCCAGACAGGGTCGATAAGCACTGAAGCTTTCTTT.

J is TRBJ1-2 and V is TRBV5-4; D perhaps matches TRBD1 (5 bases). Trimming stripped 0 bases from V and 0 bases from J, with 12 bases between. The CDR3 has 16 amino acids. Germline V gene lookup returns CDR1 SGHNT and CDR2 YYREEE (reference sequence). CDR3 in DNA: TGTGCCAGCAGCTTGGATCCAGGGCGAGCTAACTATGGCTACACCTTC. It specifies CASSLDPGRANYGYTF.

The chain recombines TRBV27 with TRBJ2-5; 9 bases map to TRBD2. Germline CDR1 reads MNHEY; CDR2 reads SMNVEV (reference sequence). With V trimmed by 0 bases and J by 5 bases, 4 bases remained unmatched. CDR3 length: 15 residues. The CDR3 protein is CASSLSWREGETQYF. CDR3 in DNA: TGTGCCAGCAGTTTATCATGGCGGGAGGGGGAGACCCAGTACTTC.

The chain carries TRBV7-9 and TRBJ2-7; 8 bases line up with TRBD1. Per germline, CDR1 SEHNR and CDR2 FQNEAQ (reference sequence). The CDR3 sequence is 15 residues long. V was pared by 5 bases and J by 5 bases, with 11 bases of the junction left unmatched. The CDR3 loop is CASSQWVDRANEQYF. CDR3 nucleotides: TGTGCCAGCAGCCAATGGGTGGACAGGGCAAACGAGCAGTACTTC.

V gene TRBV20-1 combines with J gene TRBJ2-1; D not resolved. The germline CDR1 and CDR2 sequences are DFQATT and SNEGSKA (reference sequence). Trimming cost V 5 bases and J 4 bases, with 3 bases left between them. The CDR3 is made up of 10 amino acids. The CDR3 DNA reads TGCAGTGCTTCATACAATGAGCAGTTCTTC. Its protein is CSASYNEQFF.

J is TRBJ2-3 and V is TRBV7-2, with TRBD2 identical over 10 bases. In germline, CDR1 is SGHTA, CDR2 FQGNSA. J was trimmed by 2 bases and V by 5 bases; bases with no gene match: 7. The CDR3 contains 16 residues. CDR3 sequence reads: CASSPRTSGITDTQYF. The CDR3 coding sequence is TGTGCCAGCAGCCCCCGGACTAGCGGAATCACAGATACGCAGTATTTT. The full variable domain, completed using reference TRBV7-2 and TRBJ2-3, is GAGVSQSPSNKVTEKGKDVELRCDPISGHTALYWYRQSLGQGLEFLIYFQGNSAPDKSGLPSDRFSAERTGGSVSTLTIQRTQQEDSAVYLCASSPRTSGITDTQYFGPGTRLTVL.

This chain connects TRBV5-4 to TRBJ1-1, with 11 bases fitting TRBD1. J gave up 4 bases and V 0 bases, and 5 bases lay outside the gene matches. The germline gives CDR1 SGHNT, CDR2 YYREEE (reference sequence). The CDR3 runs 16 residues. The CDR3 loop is CASSLAVGTGGTEAFF. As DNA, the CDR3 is TGTGCCAGCAGCTTGGCCGTAGGGACAGGGGGCACTGAAGCTTTCTTT.

CDR3 region: CASSPLAGSYNEQFF. As DNA, the CDR3 is TGCGCCAGCAGTCCACTAGCGGGATCCTACAATGAGCAGTTCTTC. The chain recombines TRBV5-1 with TRBJ2-1, with 10 bases matching TRBD2. In germline, CDR1 is SGHRS, CDR2 YFSETQ. There are 15 residues in the CDR3. The ends lost 5 bases at V and 1 base at J; junction bases unmatched: 3.

The CDR3 region is CASSWGQNEKLFF. For the CDR3, the DNA is TGCGCCAGCAGCTGGGGACAGAATGAAAAACTGTTTTTT. The chain links TRBV5-1 to TRBJ1-4, with 7 bases lining up with TRBD1. With V trimmed by 3 bases and J by 5 bases, 1 base remained unmatched. In germline, CDR1 is SGHRS, CDR2 YFSETQ. This CDR3 comprises 13 residues.

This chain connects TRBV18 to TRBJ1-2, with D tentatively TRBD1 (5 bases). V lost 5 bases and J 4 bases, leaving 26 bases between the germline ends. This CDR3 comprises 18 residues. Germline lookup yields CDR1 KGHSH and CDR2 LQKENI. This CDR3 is CASSSTGDAGGFGYGYTF. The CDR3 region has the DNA TGTGCCAGCTCATCTACAGGTGATGCGGGGGGGTTCGGCTATGGCTACACCTTC.

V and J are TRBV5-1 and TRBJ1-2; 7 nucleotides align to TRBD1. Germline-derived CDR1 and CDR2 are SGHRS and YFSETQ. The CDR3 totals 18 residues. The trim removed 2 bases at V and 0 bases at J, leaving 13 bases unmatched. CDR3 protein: CASSFRPGQKIANYGYTF. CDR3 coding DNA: TGCGCCAGCAGCTTTCGCCCGGGACAGAAAATAGCTAACTATGGCTACACCTTC.

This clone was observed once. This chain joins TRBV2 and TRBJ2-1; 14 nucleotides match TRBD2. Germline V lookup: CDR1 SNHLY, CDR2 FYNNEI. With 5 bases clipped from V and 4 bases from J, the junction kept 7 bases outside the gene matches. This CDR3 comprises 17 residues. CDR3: CASSYSGLAGVYNEQFF. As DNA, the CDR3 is TGTGCCAGCAGTTATTCGGGACTAGCGGGGGTTTACAATGAGCAGTTCTTC.

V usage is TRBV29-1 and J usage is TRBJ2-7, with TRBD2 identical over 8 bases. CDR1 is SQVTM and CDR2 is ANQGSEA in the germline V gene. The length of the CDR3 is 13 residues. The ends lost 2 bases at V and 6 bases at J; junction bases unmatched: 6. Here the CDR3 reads CSVELAGFFEQYF. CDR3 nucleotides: TGCAGCGTTGAACTAGCGGGTTTCTTCGAGCAGTACTTC.

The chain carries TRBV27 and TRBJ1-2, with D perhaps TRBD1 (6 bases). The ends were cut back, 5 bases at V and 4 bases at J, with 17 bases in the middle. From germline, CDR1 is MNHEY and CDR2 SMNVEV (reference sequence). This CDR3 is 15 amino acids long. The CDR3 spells CASSPEINRAYGYTF. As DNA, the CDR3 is TGTGCCAGCAGTCCCGAGATTAACAGGGCCTATGGCTACACCTTC.

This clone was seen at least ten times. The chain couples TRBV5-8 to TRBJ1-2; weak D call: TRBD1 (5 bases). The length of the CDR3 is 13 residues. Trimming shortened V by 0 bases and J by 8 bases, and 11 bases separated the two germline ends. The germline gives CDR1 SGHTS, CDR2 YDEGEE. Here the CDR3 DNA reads TGTGCCAGCAGCTTGGTGACAGTAGGAGGCTACACCTTC. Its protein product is CASSLVTVGGYTF.